The rows below give T cell receptor beta chains drawn from one sample of a study of cytomegalovirus exposure and HLA in healthy donors. Generated by immunoSEQ multiplex PCR, the TCRdb table keeps only in-frame clones and is missing some. The data hold approximately 170,000 clones, with approximately 78% observed a single time. The sample consisted of PBMCs. These receptors came from a male donor in good health and CMV-seronegative. The CDR3 runs from the conserved cysteine through the conserved F or W. The D gene is left open where the match is weak. Where a row states a size, it is once, few, many or the class of an expanded clone; other rows omit it.

d_call	v_call	j_call	clone_size	cdr3_aa	cdr3_nt
TRBD2	TRBV19	TRBJ2-7	few	CASMERDPPYEQYF	TGTGCCAGTATGGAGCGGGACCCACCCTACGAGCAGTACTTC
NA	TRBV7-8	TRBJ1-1	NA	CASSITAGNTEAFF	TGTGCCAGCAGCATCACCGCAGGGAACACTGAAGCTTTCTTT
NA	TRBV28	TRBJ1-1	NA	CASSPPRGRGYAFF	TGTGCCAGCAGTCCACCGCGGGGGAGAGGGTATGCTTTCTTT
TRBD2	TRBV10-3	TRBJ2-5	NA	CAISTGTSGRRETQYF	TGTGCCATCAGTACCGGGACTAGCGGGAGGAGGGAGACCCAGTACTTC
NA	TRBV19	TRBJ2-3	NA	CASSIGLGTDTQYF	TGTGCCAGTAGTATAGGCCTAGGCACAGATACGCAGTATTTT
TRBD1	TRBV27	TRBJ1-4	NA	CASSSTGTGGRKLFF	TGTGCCAGCAGTTCCACCGGGACAGGGGGTCGAAAACTGTTTTTT
TRBD1	TRBV7-9	TRBJ1-4	few	CASSLRQGSEKLFF	TGTGCCAGCAGCTTAAGACAGGGTAGTGAAAAACTGTTTTTT
TRBD2	TRBV28	TRBJ2-2	NA	CASRIAGGNTGELFF	TGTGCCAGCAGGATAGCGGGAGGGAACACCGGGGAGCTGTTTTTT
NA	TRBV7-3	TRBJ2-1	NA	CASSFSLYNEQFF	TGTGCCAGCAGCTTTAGCCTCTACAATGAGCAGTTCTTC
NA	TRBV20-1	TRBJ1-1	NA	CSAPLATEAFF	TGCAGTGCTCCCTTGGCCACTGAAGCTTTCTTT
TRBD2	TRBV10-1	TRBJ2-1	NA	CASSESERNRLAGSRRYNEQFF	TGCGCCAGCAGTGAGTCGGAGCGCAACCGACTAGCGGGATCCCGTAGGTACAATGAGCAGTTCTTC
NA	TRBV7-3	TRBJ1-2	NA	CASSPGGQADGYTF	TGTGCCAGCAGCCCCGGAGGGCAGGCGGATGGCTACACCTTC
TRBD1	TRBV19	TRBJ1-2	NA	CASSTDRGDRYGYTF	TGTGCCAGTAGTACCGACAGGGGGGATCGCTATGGCTACACCTTC
TRBD1	TRBV2	TRBJ1-2	NA	CASSGIQGLYGYTF	TGTGCCAGCAGTGGAATACAGGGGCTCTATGGCTACACCTTC
NA	TRBV11-2	TRBJ1-5	NA	CASSLEGLRQPQHF	TGTGCCAGCAGCCTGGAGGGGTTACGTCAGCCCCAGCATTTT
NA	TRBV28	TRBJ2-5	NA	CASSLGAGLQETQYF	TGTGCCAGCAGTTTGGGAGCGGGCCTCCAAGAGACCCAGTACTTC
NA	TRBV7-9	TRBJ2-7	NA	CASSSWNRDEQYF	TGTGCCAGCAGCTCGTGGAACAGGGACGAGCAGTACTTC
TRBD1	TRBV29-1	TRBJ2-1	NA	CSVEADRVNEQFF	TGCAGCGTTGAAGCCGACAGGGTCAATGAGCAGTTCTTC
NA	TRBV5-4	TRBJ2-7	NA	CASSSTYEQYF	TGTGCCAGCAGCTCCACCTACGAGCAGTACTTC
NA	TRBV4-2	TRBJ2-7	NA	CASSQEQTQASYEQYF	TGTGCCAGCAGCCAAGAACAAACTCAGGCCTCCTACGAGCAGTACTTC
NA	TRBV5-1	TRBJ2-1	NA	CASSLADRAGNEQFF	TGCGCCAGCAGCTTGGCAGACAGGGCGGGGAATGAGCAGTTCTTC
NA	TRBV29-1	TRBJ2-1	NA	CSVAVRAGGEQFF	TGCAGCGTTGCGGTACGAGCCGGGGGTGAGCAGTTCTTC
NA	TRBV6-1	TRBJ1-5	NA	CAATGGNRAQPQHF	TGTGCCGCTACGGGGGGAAACAGGGCCCAGCCCCAGCATTTT
NA	TRBV28	TRBJ2-7	NA	CASGPYEQYF	TGTGCCAGCGGCCCCTACGAGCAGTACTTC
TRBD2	TRBV7-2	TRBJ2-3	NA	CASSLGWASGRAGDTQYF	TGTGCCAGCAGCTTAGGGTGGGCTAGCGGGAGGGCCGGAGATACGCAGTATTTT
NA	TRBV25-1	TRBJ2-1	NA	CASSELGDKYNEQFF	TGTGCCAGCAGTGAATTAGGGGACAAATACAATGAGCAGTTCTTC
NA	TRBV5-4	TRBJ2-5	NA	CASSLVGGETQYF	TGTGCCAGCAGCTTGGTAGGAGGAGAGACCCAGTACTTC